These T cell receptor beta chains were read from a single sample in a study of T cells in localized non-small cell lung cancer. The protocol was immunoSEQ multiplex PCR, while the TCRdb copy is restricted to in-frame clones and leaves out a portion. The sample lists approximately 3,100 clones, around 28% occurring once. The sequencing here drew on normal lung tissue next to the tumor, taken before any cancer treatment. The receptors were gathered from a woman aged 40 to 75 with stage I lung adenocarcinoma. Both conserved end residues are part of each CDR3. D genes are given only for firm matches. Clone size is shown for a subset of rows, as once, few, many or a class of expanded clone.

j_call v_call clone_size d_call cdr3_nt cdr3_aa
TRBJ2-7 TRBV11-3 few TRBD2 TGTGCCAGCAGCTTTAGCGGGAGTACGTACGAGCAGTACTTC CASSFSGSTYEQYF
TRBJ1-6 TRBV11-3 NA NA TGTGCCAGCAGCTTAGACCCGGGGATCTCACCCCTCCACTTT CASSLDPGISPLHF
TRBJ1-5 TRBV11-3 NA TRBD1 TGTGCCAGCAGCCCCGGGACAGGGCCGGCAACAGCCATCAGCCCCCAGCATTTT CASSPGTGPATAISPQHF
TRBJ2-7 TRBV9 few NA TGTGCCAGCAGCGGAGGACATGGACGCAGCAGCTCCTACGAGCAGTACTTC CASSGGHGRSSSYEQYF
TRBJ1-1 TRBV7-1 few NA TGTGCCAGCAGCTTTGGGGAGAACACTGAAGCTTTCTTT CASSFGENTEAFF
TRBJ2-3 TRBV9 few TRBD2 TGTGCCAGCAGCGGGGGACTAGCGGGAGGGCAAACAGATACGCAGTATTTT CASSGGLAGGQTDTQYF
TRBJ1-3 TRBV18 NA NA TGTGCCAGCTCACCTGGGGGCTCTGGAAACACCATATATTTT CASSPGGSGNTIYF
TRBJ2-7 TRBV6-8 medium-sized NA TGTGCCATCAGTGTTGATGGCTCCTACGAGCAGTACTTC CAISVDGSYEQYF
TRBJ1-2 TRBV11-3 NA NA TGTGCCAGCAGGCCCCGGATACCAGCAAGGGGCTACACCTTC CASRPRIPARGYTF
TRBJ2-5 TRBV6-8 NA TRBD2 TGTGCCAGCAGAGCCCGCAGCGGGGGGGCCGTGGGAAAGACCCAGTACTTC CASRARSGGAVGKTQYF
TRBJ2-1 TRBV5-1 few NA TGCGCCAGCAGCTTGGAGAGAGGGGTAGTTGAGCAGTTCTTC CASSLERGVVEQFF
TRBJ2-7 TRBV18 few TRBD2 TGTGCCAGCTCACCCTTAGCGGGAACAAGCTACGAGCAGTACTTC CASSPLAGTSYEQYF
TRBJ1-2 TRBV6-7 NA NA TGTGCCAGCAGTTACTCTTTAGCTGAGGCCCCATATGGCTACACCTTC CASSYSLAEAPYGYTF
TRBJ1-1 TRBV6-8 medium-sized NA TGTGCCAGCAGCCCTGATCTTAACGGGATCACTGAAGCTTTCTTT CASSPDLNGITEAFF
TRBJ2-7 TRBV30 NA NA TGTGCCTGGAGTGAGGTAGAGGGGACCGAGCAGTACTTC CAWSEVEGTEQYF
TRBJ1-2 TRBV6-8 few NA TGTGCCAGCAGTTACTTGGAGACGGGCTATGGCTACACCTTC CASSYLETGYGYTF
TRBJ2-5 TRBV11-3 NA TRBD1 TGTGCCAGCAGCTTAGGTGGGACAGGGAAAGAGACCCAGTACTTC CASSLGGTGKETQYF
TRBJ1-1 TRBV19 few NA TGTGCCAGTAGTAATATATCAGGATATAGTGAAGCTTTCTTT CASSNISGYSEAFF
TRBJ2-7 TRBV6-8 medium-sized TRBD1 TGTGCCAGCATGGCCATTACAGGGGCCTACGAGCAGTACTTC CASMAITGAYEQYF
TRBJ2-1 TRBV11-3 NA NA TGTGCCAGCAGCCCATCAGGGAATAGGGGCAATGAGCAGTTCTTC CASSPSGNRGNEQFF
TRBJ1-4 TRBV9 large NA TGTGCCAGCAGCGTAGCTGCCCAGCTTAATGAAAAACTGTTTTTT CASSVAAQLNEKLFF
TRBJ2-1 TRBV11-3 NA TRBD2 TGTGCCAGCAGCTTGCCCCCGGGACTAAATATCAATGAGCAGTTCTTC CASSLPPGLNINEQFF
TRBJ1-4 TRBV29-1 NA NA TGCAGCGTTGAAGTTAATGGGGAAAAACTGTTTTTT CSVEVNGEKLFF
TRBJ1-5 TRBV4-1 few NA TGCGCCAGCAGCCAAGAGGGCGGCAATCAGCCCCAGCATTTT CASSQEGGNQPQHF
TRBJ1-5 TRBV19 NA TRBD1 TGTGCCAGTAACTGGGGGGGACAGAGACCAAATCAGCCCCAGCATTTT CASNWGGQRPNQPQHF
TRBJ2-3 TRBV14 few NA TGTGCCAGCAGCCCACGGACAAGCACAGATACGCAGTATTTT CASSPRTSTDTQYF
TRBJ2-3 TRBV7-6 NA TRBD2 TGTGCCAGCAGCGCGCCCGGGACTAGCGGGGGGAGCACAGATACGCAGTATTTT CASSAPGTSGGSTDTQYF
TRBJ2-1 TRBV11-3 few TRBD2 TGTGCCAGCCAAGACAGGCCAGCGGGAGGTAACAATGAGCAGTTCTTC CASQDRPAGGNNEQFF
TRBJ1-2 TRBV29-1 once NA TGCAGCGTTGAAGGGGGGGTAGGACAGCAGTATGGCTACACCTTC CSVEGGVGQQYGYTF
TRBJ1-2 TRBV18 NA NA TGTGCCAGCTCAACGCTTTCCTATGGCTACACCTTC CASSTLSYGYTF
TRBJ1-6 TRBV6-8 NA NA TGTGCCAGCAGTGACAAAGGCTGGACCCTCCACTTT CASSDKGWTLHF
TRBJ2-5 TRBV9 NA NA TGTGCCAGCAGCGTGCGGGGAATCTCAGGGGACCAGTACTTC CASSVRGISGDQYF
TRBJ1-6 TRBV6-8 NA TRBD1 TGTGCCAGCAGTTACTCCATCCGGACAGGTCTTGGTCCAAAAGGTGATTCACCCCTCCACTTT CASSYSIRTGLGPKGDSPLHF
TRBJ1-2 TRBV11-3 few NA TGTGCCAGCACGAACGGGACATTCAACTATGGCTACACCTTC CASTNGTFNYGYTF
TRBJ1-2 TRBV18 few NA TGTGCCAGCTCACCCGACGGAGCCTATGGCTACACCTTC CASSPDGAYGYTF
TRBJ2-1 TRBV18 few TRBD2 TGTGCCAGCTCACCCACCGAGGGCAGCGGGAGTCCCAATGAGCAGTTCTTC CASSPTEGSGSPNEQFF
TRBJ1-2 TRBV30 NA NA TGTGCCTGGAGCTCACAGGGCGTAGGCTATGGCTACACCTTC CAWSSQGVGYGYTF
TRBJ2-7 TRBV9 few NA TGTGCCAGCGCAGGACAAAACTCCTACGAGCAGTACTTC CASAGQNSYEQYF
TRBJ1-1 TRBV5-1 NA NA TGCGCCAGCAGCCCCCAGGGGCAGAACACTGAAGCTTTCTTT CASSPQGQNTEAFF